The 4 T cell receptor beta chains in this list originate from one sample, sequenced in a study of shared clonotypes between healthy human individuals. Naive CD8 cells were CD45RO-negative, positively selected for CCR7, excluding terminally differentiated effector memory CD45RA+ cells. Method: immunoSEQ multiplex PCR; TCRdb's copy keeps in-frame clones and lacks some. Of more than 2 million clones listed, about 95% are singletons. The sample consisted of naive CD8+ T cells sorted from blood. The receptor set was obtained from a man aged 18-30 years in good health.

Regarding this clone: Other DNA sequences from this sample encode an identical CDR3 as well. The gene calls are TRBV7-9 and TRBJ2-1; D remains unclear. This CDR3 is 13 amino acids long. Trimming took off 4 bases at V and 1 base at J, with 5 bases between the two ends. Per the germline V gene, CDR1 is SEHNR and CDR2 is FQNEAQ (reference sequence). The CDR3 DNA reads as TGTGCCAGCAGCTCGGTTTCCTACAATGAGCAGTTCTTC. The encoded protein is CASSSVSYNEQFF.

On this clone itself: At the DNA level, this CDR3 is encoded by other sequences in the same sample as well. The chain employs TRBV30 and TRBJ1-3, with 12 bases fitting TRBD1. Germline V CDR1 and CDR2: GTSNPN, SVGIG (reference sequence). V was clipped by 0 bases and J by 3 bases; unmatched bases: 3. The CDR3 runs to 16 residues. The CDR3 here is CAWSVGTGGSGNTIYF. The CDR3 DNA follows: TGTGCCTGGAGTGTGGGGACAGGGGGCAGTGGAAACACCATATATTTT.

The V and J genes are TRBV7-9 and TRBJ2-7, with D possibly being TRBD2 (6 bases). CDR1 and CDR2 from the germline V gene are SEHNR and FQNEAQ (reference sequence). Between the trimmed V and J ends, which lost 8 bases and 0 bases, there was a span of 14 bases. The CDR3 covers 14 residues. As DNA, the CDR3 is TGTGCCAGCTTAGCGGCAGGTTACTCCTACGAGCAGTACTTC. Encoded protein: CASLAAGYSYEQYF.

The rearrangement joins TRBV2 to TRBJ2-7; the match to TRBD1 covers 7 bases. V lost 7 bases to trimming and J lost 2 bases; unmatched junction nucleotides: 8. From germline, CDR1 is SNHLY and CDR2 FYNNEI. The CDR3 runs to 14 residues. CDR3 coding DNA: TGTGCCAGCACGGACAGGTGGGATCCCTACGAGCAGTACTTC. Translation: CASTDRWDPYEQYF.